Listed below are T cell receptor beta chains from one sample, sequenced in a study of T cells in Graves' hyperthyroidism and ophthalmopathy. From the multiplex PCR reads, TCRdb called clonotypes with MiXCR, one entry per CDR3 protein. The sample includes about 570,000 distinct CDR3 sequences, around 45% seen only once; the top ten take 15% to 20%. The sequenced sample consisted of peripheral blood or thyroid tissue (not recorded which). These receptor sequences come from an adult woman with Graves' disease, either hyperthyroidism or ophthalmopathy (not recorded which). The CDR3 runs from the conserved cysteine through the conserved F or W. The D gene is left open where the match is weak. Clone size is stated in some rows and not others, as once, few, many or a class when expanded.

TRBJ1-1 TRBD1 many TRBV29-1 CSVPVDRGKNTEAFF TGCAGCGTCCCCGTGGACAGGGGGAAGAACACTGAAGCTTTCTTT
TRBJ1-1 - many TRBV4-1 CASSPPGRMNTEAFF TGCGCCAGCAGCCCACCGGGACGTATGAACACTGAAGCTTTCTTT
TRBJ1-2 TRBD1 - TRBV9 CASSGGLGQDPYGYTF TGTGCCAGCAGCGGTGGACTAGGACAGGACCCATATGGCTACACCTTC
TRBJ1-5 - - TRBV9 CASSVGQDSNQPQHF TGTGCCAGCAGCGTAGGGCAGGATAGCAATCAGCCCCAGCATTTT
TRBJ2-6 - - TRBV15 CATSRLRGTGANVLTF TGTGCCACCAGCAGACTTAGGGGGACTGGGGCCAACGTCCTGACTTTC
TRBJ2-1 TRBD2 - TRBV7-7 CASSERLGLAGYEQFF TGTGCCAGCAGTGAACGGTTGGGGCTAGCGGGATATGAGCAGTTCTTC
TRBJ1-5 - once TRBV3-1 CASSHDSGAGQPQHF TGTGCCAGCAGCCACGACTCGGGGGCAGGTCAGCCCCAGCATTTT
TRBJ1-5 - many TRBV15 CATSRPDSSNQPQHF TGTGCCACCAGCAGACCTGACAGTAGCAATCAGCCCCAGCATTTT
TRBJ1-4 - many TRBV29-1 CSVLRADATNEKLFF TGCAGCGTCCTAAGGGCAGATGCAACTAATGAAAAACTGTTTTTT
TRBJ1-5 TRBD1 - TRBV19 CASSIAGTGGTQPQHF TGTGCCAGTAGTATAGCGGGGACAGGGGGCACCCAGCCCCAGCATTTT
TRBJ1-5 - - TRBV19 CASSRPGGFQPQHF TGTGCCAGTAGTAGGCCGGGGGGGTTTCAGCCCCAGCATTTT
TRBJ2-7 - many TRBV7-2 CASSSVGGAYEQYF TGTGCCAGCAGCTCCGTAGGGGGGGCCTACGAGCAGTACTTC
TRBJ1-1 - - TRBV5-1 CASSPRVVNTEAFF TGTGCCAGCAGCCCTAGGGTGGTGAACACTGAAGCTTTCTTT